The TCR beta chain described here comes from a study of blood T cell repertoires in COVID-19. Sequenced by immunoSEQ multiplex PCR; TCRdb stores in-frame clones only, minus some. The data show roughly 250,000 clones, with approximately 90% seen just once and 1% to 1.5% held by the top ten. The V end was cut by 8 bases, the J end by 5 bases, with 17 bases between. In germline, CDR1 is SGHRS, CDR2 YFSETQ. The CDR3 runs to 15 residues. The specimen sequenced was PBMCs or T cells enriched from blood (not recorded which). V is TRBV5-1 and J is TRBJ1-6, with D perhaps matching TRBD1 (5 bases). The clonotype originates from a middle-aged woman with acute COVID-19. The CDR3 loop reads CASKTGTVDNSPLHF. CDR3 DNA: TGCGCCAGTAAAACCGGGACTGTAGATAATTCACCCCTCCACTTT.